This TCR beta chain was profiled in a study of lymphopenia after photon versus proton radiotherapy (dated by TCRdb to the late 2010s). For the study in its entirety: The immunological effects of photon versus proton radiation therapy were compared in patients with gastrointestinal tumors who developed high-grade lymphopenia. The cohort included 15 to 20 patients with gastrointestinal tumors who developed lymphopenia after receiving either photon or proton therapy. The goal of the study was to characterize the differences between the two radiation modalities in how they affect the immune system.

The protocol used for the library was the immunoSEQ multiplex PCR assay. Alongside multiparametric flow cytometry, deep sequencing of rearranged TCR beta loci was used to profile the T cell repertoires. The clones in this table, taken by TCRdb from immuneACCESS, are in-frame only. Not every clone is retained; where verified, under half of the shortfall comes from an unresolved V gene, and the cause of the rest is unknown. A total of more than 50,000 clones appear in this sample, around 88% of them only once. The top ten constitute 25% to 35% of the sample. Remarks on this clone: Its antigen remains undetermined. Base qualities are not at hand, and no much larger clone is one base apart.

The investigation overall reported the following: The survival association was examined only in patients who died, and the authors described better survival with proton therapy as a possibility, not as a demonstrated result. During treatment, patients who received photon therapy lost naive T cells and TCR diversity and gained effector/memory populations, whereas patients who received proton therapy remained relatively stable. Among patients across the cohort who died, overall survival time showed an inverse correlation with a larger post-nadir drop in TCR diversity. After the lymphocyte count nadir, oligoclonal expansion, especially of CD8+ Temra cells, was observed in photon-treated repertoires, and the drop in diversity was driven by this expansion.

CDR1 and CDR2, per the germline V gene (reference sequence), are SGHKS and YYEKEE. The CDR3 has 13 amino acids, counting the end cysteine and phenylalanine. Just CDR3 DNA is preserved here, 39 bases in frame from base 1. The junction shows trimming of 4 bases on V and 4 bases on J, plus 11 bases between the germline ends. The chain uses TRBV5-5 and TRBJ1-2; there is no confident call for the D gene. This receptor was taken from a man aged 50-60 years with gastric cancer. The sequences come from peripheral blood, collected from a patient treated with photon-based radiotherapy. The base sequence is TGTGCCAGCAGCCAAACGGGTGGCTATGGCTACACCTTC. It codes for CASSQTGGYGYTF.